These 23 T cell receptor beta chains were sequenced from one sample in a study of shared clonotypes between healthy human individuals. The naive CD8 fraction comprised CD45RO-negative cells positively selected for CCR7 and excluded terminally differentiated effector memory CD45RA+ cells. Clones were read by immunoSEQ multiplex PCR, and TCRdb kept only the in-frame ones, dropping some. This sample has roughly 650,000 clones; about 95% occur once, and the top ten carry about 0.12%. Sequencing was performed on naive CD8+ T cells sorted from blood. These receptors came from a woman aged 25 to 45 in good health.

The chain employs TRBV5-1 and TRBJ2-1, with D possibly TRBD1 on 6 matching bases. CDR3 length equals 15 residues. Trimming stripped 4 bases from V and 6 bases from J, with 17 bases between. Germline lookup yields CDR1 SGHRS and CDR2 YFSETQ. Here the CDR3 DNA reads TGCGCCAGCAGCCGGGACACATTTCTCTTCAATGAGCAGTTCTTC. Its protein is CASSRDTFLFNEQFF.

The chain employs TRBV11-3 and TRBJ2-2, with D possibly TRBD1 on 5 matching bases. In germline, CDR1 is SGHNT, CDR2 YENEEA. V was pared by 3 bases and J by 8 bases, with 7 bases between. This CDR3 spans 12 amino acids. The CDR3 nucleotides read TGTGCCAGCAGCTTTGGGGCTGGGGAGCTGTTTTTT. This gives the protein CASSFGAGELFF.

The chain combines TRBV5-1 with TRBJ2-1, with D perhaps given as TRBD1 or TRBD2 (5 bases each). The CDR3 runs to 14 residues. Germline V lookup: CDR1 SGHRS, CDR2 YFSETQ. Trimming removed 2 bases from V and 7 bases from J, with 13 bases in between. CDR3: CASSLTGTTNEQFF. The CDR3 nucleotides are TGCGCCAGCAGCTTAACCGGGACCACGAATGAGCAGTTCTTC. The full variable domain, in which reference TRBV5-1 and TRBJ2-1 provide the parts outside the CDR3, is KAGVTQTPRYLIKTRGQQVTLSCSPISGHRSVSWYQQTPGQGLQFLFEYFSETQRNKGNFPGRFSGRQFSNSRSEMNVSTLELGDSALYLCASSLTGTTNEQFFGPGTRLTVL.

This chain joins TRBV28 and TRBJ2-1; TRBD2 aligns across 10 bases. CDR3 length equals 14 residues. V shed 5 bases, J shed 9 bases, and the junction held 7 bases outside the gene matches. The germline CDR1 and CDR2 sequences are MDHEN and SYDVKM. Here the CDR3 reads CASSLAGVTVEQFF. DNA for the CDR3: TGTGCCAGCAGTCTAGCGGGGGTAACGGTTGAGCAGTTCTTC.

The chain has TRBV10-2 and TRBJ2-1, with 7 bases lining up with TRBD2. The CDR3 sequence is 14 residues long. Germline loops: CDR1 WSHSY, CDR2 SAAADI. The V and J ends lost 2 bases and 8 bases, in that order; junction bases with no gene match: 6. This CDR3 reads CASSEPSGIDEQFF. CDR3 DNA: TGCGCCAGCAGTGAGCCTAGCGGTATCGATGAGCAGTTCTTC.

CDR3 loop: CASSLSGSNEQFF. CDR3 in DNA: TGTGCCAGCAGTCTGTCAGGTAGCAATGAGCAGTTCTTC. The chain links TRBV25-1 to TRBJ2-1; D unresolved. Trimming pared 5 bases from V and 6 bases from J, leaving 11 bases between. Germline loops: CDR1 MGHDK, CDR2 SYGVNS. The CDR3 runs to 13 residues.

The CDR3 DNA is TGCGCCAGCAGCCCGCTACAGGGCAGGTCTGGAACCGGGGAGCTGTTTTTT. Translated: CASSPLQGRSGTGELFF. The V and J genes are TRBV5-1 and TRBJ2-2; D is possibly TRBD1 (6 bases). Germline V gene sequence: CDR1 SGHRS, CDR2 YFSETQ. CDR3 size: 17 residues. V lost 4 bases to trimming and J lost 5 bases, with 21 bases between them. The full variable domain, its missing parts supplied by reference TRBV5-1 and TRBJ2-2, is KAGVTQTPRYLIKTRGQQVTLSCSPISGHRSVSWYQQTPGQGLQFLFEYFSETQRNKGNFPGRFSGRQFSNSRSEMNVSTLELGDSALYLCASSPLQGRSGTGELFFGEGSRLTVL.

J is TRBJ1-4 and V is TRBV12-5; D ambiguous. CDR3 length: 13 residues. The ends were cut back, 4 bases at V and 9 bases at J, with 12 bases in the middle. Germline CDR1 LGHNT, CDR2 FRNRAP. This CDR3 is CASGSPVTKKLFF. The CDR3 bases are TGTGCTAGTGGTTCCCCTGTTACCAAAAAACTGTTTTTT.

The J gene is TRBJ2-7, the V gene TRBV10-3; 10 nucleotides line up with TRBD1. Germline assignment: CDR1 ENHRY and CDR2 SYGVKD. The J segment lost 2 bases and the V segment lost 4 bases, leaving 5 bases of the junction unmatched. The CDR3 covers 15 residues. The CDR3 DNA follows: TGTGCCATCAGTGGTCTCGGACAGGGGGCCTACGAGCAGTACTTC. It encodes CAISGLGQGAYEQYF.

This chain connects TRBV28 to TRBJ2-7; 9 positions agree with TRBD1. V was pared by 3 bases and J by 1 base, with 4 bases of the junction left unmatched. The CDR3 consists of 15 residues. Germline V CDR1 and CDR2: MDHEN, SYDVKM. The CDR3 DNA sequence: TGTGCCAGCAGTTTGTACGGGACAGGGTCCTACGAGCAGTACTTC. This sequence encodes CASSLYGTGSYEQYF.

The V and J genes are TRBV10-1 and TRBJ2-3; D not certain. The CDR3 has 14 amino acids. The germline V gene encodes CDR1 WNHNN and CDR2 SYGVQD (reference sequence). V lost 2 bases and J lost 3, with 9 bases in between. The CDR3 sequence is CASSEEIWTDTQYF. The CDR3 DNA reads TGCGCCAGCAGTGAGGAAATTTGGACAGATACGCAGTATTTT.

CDR3 DNA sequence: TGTGCCAGCAGTTTATCCTACGGGGGGGGCAATGAGCAGTTCTTC. Amino acid sequence: CASSLSYGGGNEQFF. The chain employs TRBV27 and TRBJ2-1, with TRBD2 identical over 8 bases. The CDR3 extends over 15 amino acids. Germline V gives CDR1 MNHEY, CDR2 SMNVEV (reference sequence). The junction had 4 bases not matched to a gene; V was cut back by 0 bases and J by 6 bases.

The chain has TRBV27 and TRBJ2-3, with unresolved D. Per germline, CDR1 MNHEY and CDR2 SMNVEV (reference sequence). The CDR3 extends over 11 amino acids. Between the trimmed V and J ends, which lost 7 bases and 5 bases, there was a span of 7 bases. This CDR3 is CASKLGDTQYF. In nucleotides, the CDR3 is TGTGCCAGCAAACTGGGAGATACGCAGTATTTT.

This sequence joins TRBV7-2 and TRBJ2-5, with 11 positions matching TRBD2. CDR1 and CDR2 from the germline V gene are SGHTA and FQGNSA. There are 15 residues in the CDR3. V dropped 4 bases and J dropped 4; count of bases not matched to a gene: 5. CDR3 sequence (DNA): TGTGCCAGCAGCTCCACTAGCGGGAGACTAGAGACCCAGTACTTC. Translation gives CASSSTSGRLETQYF.

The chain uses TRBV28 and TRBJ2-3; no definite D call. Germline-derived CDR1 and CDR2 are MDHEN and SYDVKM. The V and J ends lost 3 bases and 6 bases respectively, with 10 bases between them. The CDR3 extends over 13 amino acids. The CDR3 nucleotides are TGTGCCAGCAGTTTGCTGGTGTCGGATACGCAGTATTTT. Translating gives CASSLLVSDTQYF.

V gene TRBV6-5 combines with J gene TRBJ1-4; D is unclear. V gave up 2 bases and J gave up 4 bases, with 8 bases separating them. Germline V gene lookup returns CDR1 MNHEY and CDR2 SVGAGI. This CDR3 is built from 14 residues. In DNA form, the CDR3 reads TGTGCCAGCAGTTACAGGCAGCTTAATGAAAAACTGTTTTTT. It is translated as CASSYRQLNEKLFF.

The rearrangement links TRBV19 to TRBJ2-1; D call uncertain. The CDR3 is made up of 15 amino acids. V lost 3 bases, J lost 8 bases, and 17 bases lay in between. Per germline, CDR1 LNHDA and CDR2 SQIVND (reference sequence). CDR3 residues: CASSIFEIASHEQFF. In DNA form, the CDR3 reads TGTGCCAGTAGTATTTTCGAGATCGCCTCCCATGAGCAGTTCTTC.

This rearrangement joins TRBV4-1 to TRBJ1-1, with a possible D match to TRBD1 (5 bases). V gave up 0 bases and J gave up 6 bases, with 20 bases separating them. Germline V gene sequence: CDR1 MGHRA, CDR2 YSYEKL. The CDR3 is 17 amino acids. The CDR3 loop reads CASSQDNPPGISSEAFF. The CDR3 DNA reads TGCGCCAGCAGCCAAGATAATCCGCCAGGGATATCATCTGAAGCTTTCTTT.

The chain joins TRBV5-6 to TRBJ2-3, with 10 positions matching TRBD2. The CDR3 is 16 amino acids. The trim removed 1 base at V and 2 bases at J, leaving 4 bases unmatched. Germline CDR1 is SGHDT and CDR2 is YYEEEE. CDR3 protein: CASSLKAGGHTDTQYF. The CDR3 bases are TGTGCCAGCAGCTTGAAAGCGGGAGGGCACACAGATACGCAGTATTTT.

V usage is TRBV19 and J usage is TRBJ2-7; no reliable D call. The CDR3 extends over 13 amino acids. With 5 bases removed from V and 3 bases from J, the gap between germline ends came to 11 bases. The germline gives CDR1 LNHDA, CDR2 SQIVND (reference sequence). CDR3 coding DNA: TGTGCCAGTAGTGAAAGGGAACTCTACGAGCAGTACTTC. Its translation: CASSERELYEQYF. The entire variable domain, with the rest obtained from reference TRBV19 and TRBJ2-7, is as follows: DGGITQSPKYLFRKEGQNVTLSCEQNLNHDAMYWYRQDPGQGLRLIYYSQIVNDFQKGDIAEGYSVSREKKESFPLTVTSAQKNPTAFYLCASSERELYEQYFGPGTRLTVT.

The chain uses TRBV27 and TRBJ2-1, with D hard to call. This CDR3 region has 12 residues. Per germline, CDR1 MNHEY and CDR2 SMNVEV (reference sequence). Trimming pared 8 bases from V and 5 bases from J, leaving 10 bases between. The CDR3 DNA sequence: TGTGCCAGCTTTACGGACGACAATGAGCAGTTCTTC. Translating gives CASFTDDNEQFF.

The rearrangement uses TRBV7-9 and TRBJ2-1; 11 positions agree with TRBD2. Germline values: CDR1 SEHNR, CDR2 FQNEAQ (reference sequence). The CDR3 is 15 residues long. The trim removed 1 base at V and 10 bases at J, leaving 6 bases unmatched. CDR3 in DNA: TGTGCCAGCAGCTTAGGTAGCGGGAGGGCGCAGGAGCAGTTCTTC. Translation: CASSLGSGRAQEQFF.

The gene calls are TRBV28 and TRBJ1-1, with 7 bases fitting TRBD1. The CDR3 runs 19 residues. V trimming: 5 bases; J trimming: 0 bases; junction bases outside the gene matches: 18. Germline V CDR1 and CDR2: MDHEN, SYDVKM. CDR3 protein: CASSANRDSYLLMNTEAFF. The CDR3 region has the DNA TGTGCCAGCAGTGCGAATAGGGACAGCTACCTTCTAATGAACACTGAAGCTTTCTTT.